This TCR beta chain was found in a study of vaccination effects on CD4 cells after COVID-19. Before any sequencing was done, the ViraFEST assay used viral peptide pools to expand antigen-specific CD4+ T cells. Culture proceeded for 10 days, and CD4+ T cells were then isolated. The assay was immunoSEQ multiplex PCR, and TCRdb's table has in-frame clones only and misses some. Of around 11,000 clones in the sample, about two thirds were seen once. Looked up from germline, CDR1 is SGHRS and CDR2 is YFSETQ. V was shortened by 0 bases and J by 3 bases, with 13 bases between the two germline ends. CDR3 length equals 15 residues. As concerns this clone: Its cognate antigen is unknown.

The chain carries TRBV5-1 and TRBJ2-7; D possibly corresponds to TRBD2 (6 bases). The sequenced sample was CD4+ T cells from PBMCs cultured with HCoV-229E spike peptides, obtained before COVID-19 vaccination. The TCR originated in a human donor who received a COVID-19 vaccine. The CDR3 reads CASSLAMQGGYEQYF. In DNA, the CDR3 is TGCGCCAGCAGCTTGGCAATGCAGGGAGGCTACGAGCAGTACTTC.